The TCR beta chain described here comes from a study of beta chain features in type 1 diabetes. The entirety of the isolated RNA underwent reverse transcription, so expressed TCRB transcripts were sequenced. The table came from immunoSEQ multiplex PCR; TCRdb's copy has only in-frame clones and leaves some out. The sample has some 150,000 clones, roughly 53% seen once. The J segment lost 9 bases and the V segment lost 6 bases, leaving 2 bases of the junction unmatched. Germline V CDR1 and CDR2: SGHTA, FQGNSA. The CDR3 has 12 amino acids. Concerning this clone: What it recognizes is unknown.

Broader study findings: Still unanswered here is whether HLA type influences TCRB rearrangement. When Type 1 diabetes patients were examined, their TCRB CDR3s proved moderately but significantly shorter in all four CD4+ subsets. It was among patients, rather than healthy donors, that naive, central memory and Treg TCRB repertoires appeared more similar.

Sort purity for all populations was recorded as exceeding 98%. V gene TRBV7-2 combines with J gene TRBJ1-6; 7 nucleotides align to TRBD1. This TCR was recovered from a man aged 18-30 years in good health. Sequenced: Tregs from blood. The CDR3 reads CASRGQSSPLHF. For the CDR3, the DNA is TGTGCCAGCAGGGGACAGAGTTCACCCCTCCACTTT.